The 9 T cell receptor beta chains below come from one sample, sequenced in a study of blood T cell repertoires in COVID-19. Profiled with immunoSEQ multiplex PCR; TCRdb holds only in-frame clones, not every one. The table shows roughly 180,000 clones, with about 86% occurring only once. The sequenced material came from peripheral blood. The receptors shown here come from a woman in her 30s with active or convalescent COVID-19.

This rearrangement joins TRBV5-6 to TRBJ2-3; TRBD2 agrees at 7 bases. CDR1 and CDR2 (germline): SGHDT, YYEEEE. This CDR3 has 16 residues. With V trimmed by 0 bases and J by 2 bases, 6 bases remained unmatched. The CDR3: CASSLVGGTLTDTQYF. CDR3 DNA sequence: TGTGCCAGCAGCTTGGTCGGGGGGACCCTCACAGATACGCAGTATTTT.

The chain couples TRBV28 to TRBJ1-2; the match to TRBD1 covers 8 bases. Trimming removed 9 bases from V and 4 bases from J; junction bases left unmatched: 7. CDR3 length: 13 amino acids. From germline, CDR1 is MDHEN and CDR2 SYDVKM. This chain's CDR3 is CASQGAGIYGYTF. The DNA for the CDR3 is TGTGCCAGTCAGGGGGCCGGTATCTATGGCTACACCTTC.

The chain is built from TRBV3-1 (or the pseudogene TRBV3-2) and TRBJ2-1; tentative D call: TRBD2 (6 bases). V lost 4 bases and J lost 0, with 16 bases in between. CDR3 length: 17 amino acids. Germline CDR1 reads LGHDT; CDR2 reads YNNKEL (reference sequence). The CDR3, as DNA: TGTGCCAGCAGCCCCCTGCGAGCGGGCAGCTCCTACAATGAGCAGTTCTTC. Residues: CASSPLRAGSSYNEQFF.

The CDR3 loop reads CASSQDITGKTEAFF. The CDR3 nucleotides are TGTGCCAGCAGCCAAGATATAACAGGAAAGACTGAAGCTTTCTTT. The V gene is TRBV3-1 (or the pseudogene TRBV3-2), the J gene TRBJ1-1; D perhaps matches TRBD1 (5 bases). The germline V gene has CDR1 LGHDT and CDR2 YNNKEL (reference sequence). The CDR3 consists of 15 residues. V gave up 0 bases and J gave up 5 bases, with 13 bases separating them.

This chain uses TRBV7-9 with TRBJ2-3; 7 bases align to TRBD1. Germline CDR1 and CDR2: SEHNR and FQNEAQ (reference sequence). This CDR3 has 17 residues. J was trimmed by 2 bases and V by 5 bases; bases with no gene match: 13. The CDR3 is CASSEGQNSILTDTQYF. CDR3 coding DNA: TGTGCCAGCAGCGAGGGACAGAACTCTATTCTCACAGATACGCAGTATTTT.

The V gene is TRBV2, the J gene TRBJ2-7; a possible D gene is TRBD1 (6 bases). The V end was cut by 6 bases, the J end by 2 bases, with 8 bases between. The CDR3 runs 12 residues. Germline assignment: CDR1 SNHLY and CDR2 FYNNEI. Written as DNA, the CDR3 is TGTGCCAGCAGACAGGGTCCCTACGAGCAGTACTTC. Amino acids: CASRQGPYEQYF.

V and J are TRBV24-1 and TRBJ1-5, with a weak D call TRBD1 (5 bases). The V end was cut by 2 bases, the J end by 8 bases, with 21 bases between. From germline, CDR1 is KGHDR and CDR2 SFDVKD. This CDR3 contains 17 residues. As DNA, the CDR3 is TGTGCCACCAGTGATTCTACAGCCCCCCAGGGCGGGGAGCCCCAGCATTTT. Amino acid sequence: CATSDSTAPQGGEPQHF.

The V call is TRBV19, the J call TRBJ2-7; 8 bases are shared with TRBD1. The V segment lost 5 bases and the J segment 1 base; nucleotides outside the gene matches: 7. Germline CDR1 is LNHDA and CDR2 is SQIVND (reference sequence). The CDR3 covers 15 residues. CDR3 DNA sequence: TGTGCCAGTAGTCCGGCCGGGACAGGATCCTACGAGCAGTACTTC. Amino acid sequence: CASSPAGTGSYEQYF.

The gene calls are TRBV10-2 and TRBJ2-5, with TRBD2 matching over 10 bases. The CDR3 totals 15 residues. V shed 5 bases and J 4 bases; nucleotides not matched to a gene: 7. The germline CDR1 and CDR2 sequences are WSHSY and SAAADI. The CDR3 reads CASSPSGSRLETQYF. CDR3 sequence (DNA): TGCGCCAGCAGTCCTAGCGGGAGTAGGTTAGAGACCCAGTACTTC.